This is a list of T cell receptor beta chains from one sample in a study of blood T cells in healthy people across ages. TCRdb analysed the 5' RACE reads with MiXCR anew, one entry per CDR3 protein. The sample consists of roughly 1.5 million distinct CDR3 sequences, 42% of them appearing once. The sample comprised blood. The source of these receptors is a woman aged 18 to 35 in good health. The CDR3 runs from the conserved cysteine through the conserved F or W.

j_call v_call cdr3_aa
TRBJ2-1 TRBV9 CASSPLLGEQFF
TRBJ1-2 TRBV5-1 CASSLTGFDYGYTF
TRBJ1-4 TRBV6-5 CASRPGQGYEKLFF
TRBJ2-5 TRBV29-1 CSVEDIQETQYF
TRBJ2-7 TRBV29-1 CSVVRDSRYEQYF
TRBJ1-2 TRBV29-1 CSVDKGQLANYGYTF
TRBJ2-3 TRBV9 CASSEDLAGDTQYF
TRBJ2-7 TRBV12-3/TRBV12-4 CASSLADWSSYEQYF
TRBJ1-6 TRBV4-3 CASSQEDRRNSPLHF
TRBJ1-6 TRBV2 CASSPRDIRSPLHF
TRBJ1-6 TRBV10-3 CAISEGSSYSPLHF
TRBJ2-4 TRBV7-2 CASSIPIINIQYF
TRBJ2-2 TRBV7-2 CASSRLAATGELFF
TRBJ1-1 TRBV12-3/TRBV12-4 CASSTNRGLSTNTEAFF
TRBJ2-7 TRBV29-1 CSVEGKAGEQYF
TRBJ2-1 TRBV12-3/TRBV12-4 CASRVQGFHEQFF
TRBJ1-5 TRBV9 CASSVDEVQPQHF
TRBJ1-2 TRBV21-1 CASTNSRQDDYGYTF
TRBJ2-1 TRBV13 CASSLAGGPFIEQFF
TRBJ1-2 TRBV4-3 CAGSHAPSYGYTF
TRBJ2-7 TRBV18 CASSALGSGTYEQYF
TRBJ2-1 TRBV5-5 CASRFLLAGGHNEQFF
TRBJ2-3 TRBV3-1 CASSQGGGIDTQYF
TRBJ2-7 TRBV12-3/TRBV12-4 CASSLARTGNYEQYF
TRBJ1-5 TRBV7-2 CASSPPNQPQHF